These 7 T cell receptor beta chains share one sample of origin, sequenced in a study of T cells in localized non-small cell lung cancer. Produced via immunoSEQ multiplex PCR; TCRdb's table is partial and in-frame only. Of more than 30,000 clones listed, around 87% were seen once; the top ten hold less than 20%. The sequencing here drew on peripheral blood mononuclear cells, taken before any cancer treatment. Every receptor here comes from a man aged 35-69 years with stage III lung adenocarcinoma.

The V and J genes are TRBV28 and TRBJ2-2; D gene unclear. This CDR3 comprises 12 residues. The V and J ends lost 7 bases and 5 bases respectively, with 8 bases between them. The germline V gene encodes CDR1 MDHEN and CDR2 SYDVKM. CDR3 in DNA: TGTGCCAGCATTGGCCCGACCGGGGAGCTGTTTTTT. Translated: CASIGPTGELFF. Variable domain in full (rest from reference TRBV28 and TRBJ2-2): DVKVTQSSRYLVKRTGEKVFLECVQDMDHENMFWYRQDPGLGLRLIYFSYDVKMKEKGDIPEGYSVSREKKERFSLILESASTNQTSMYLCASIGPTGELFFGEGSRLTVL.

DNA of the CDR3: TGTGCCAGCAGCTTAGGAAGTCCCACAGATACGCAGTATTTT. As protein: CASSLGSPTDTQYF. V and J are TRBV11-3 and TRBJ2-3; D gene ambiguous. This CDR3 comprises 14 residues. Trimming pared 1 base from V and 2 bases from J, leaving 7 bases between. The germline CDR1 and CDR2 sequences are SGHNT and YENEEA.

CDR3 residues: CASSPGEKTDTQYF. DNA for the CDR3: TGCGCCAGCAGCCCGGGGGAAAAGACAGATACGCAGTATTTT. V gene TRBV5-1 combines with J gene TRBJ2-3; perhaps TRBD2 as D (6 bases). V was pared by 4 bases and J by 3 bases, with 12 bases between. The CDR3 spans 14 residues. Germline V gene lookup returns CDR1 SGHRS and CDR2 YFSETQ.

The DNA of the CDR3 is TGTGCCAGCAGCTTAAGCGGGGGGCGCTCCTACGAGCAGTACTTC. Its translation: CASSLSGGRSYEQYF. The chain uses TRBV7-8 and TRBJ2-7, with TRBD2 matching over 9 bases. The CDR3 has 15 amino acids. The V gene's germline CDR1 is SGHVS and CDR2 FQNEAQ. V trimming: 2 bases; J trimming: 0 bases; junction bases outside the gene matches: 2.

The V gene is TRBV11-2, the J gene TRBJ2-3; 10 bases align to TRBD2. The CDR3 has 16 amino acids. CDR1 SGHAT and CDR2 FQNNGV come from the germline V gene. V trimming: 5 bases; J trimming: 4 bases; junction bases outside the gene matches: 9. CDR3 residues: CASSARTSGRPDTQYF. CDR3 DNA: TGTGCCAGCAGCGCCCGGACTAGCGGTCGCCCAGATACGCAGTATTTT.

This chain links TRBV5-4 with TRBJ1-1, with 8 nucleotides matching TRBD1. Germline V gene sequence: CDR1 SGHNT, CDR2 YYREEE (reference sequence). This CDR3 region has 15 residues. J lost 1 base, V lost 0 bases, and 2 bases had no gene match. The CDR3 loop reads CASSLVDRANTEAFF. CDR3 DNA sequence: TGTGCCAGCAGCTTGGTGGACAGGGCGAACACTGAAGCTTTCTTT.

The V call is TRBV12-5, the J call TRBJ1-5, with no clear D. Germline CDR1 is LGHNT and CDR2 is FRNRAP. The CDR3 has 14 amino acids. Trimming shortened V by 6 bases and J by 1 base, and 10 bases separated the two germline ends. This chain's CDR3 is CASGSDRSNQPQHF. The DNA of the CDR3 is TGTGCTAGTGGATCGGACCGGAGCAATCAGCCCCAGCATTTT.